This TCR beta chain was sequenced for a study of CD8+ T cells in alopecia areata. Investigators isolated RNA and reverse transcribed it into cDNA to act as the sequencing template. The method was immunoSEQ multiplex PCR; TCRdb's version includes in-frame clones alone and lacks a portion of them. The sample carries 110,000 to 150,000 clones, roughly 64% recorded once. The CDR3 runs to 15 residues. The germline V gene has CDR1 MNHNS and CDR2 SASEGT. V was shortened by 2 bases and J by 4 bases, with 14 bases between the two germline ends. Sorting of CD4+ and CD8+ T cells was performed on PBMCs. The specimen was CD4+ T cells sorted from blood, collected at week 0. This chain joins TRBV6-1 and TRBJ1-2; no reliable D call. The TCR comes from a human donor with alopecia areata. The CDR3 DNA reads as TGTGCCAGCAGTGAACAAGGACGGGCTATCTATGGCTACACCTTC. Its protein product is CASSEQGRAIYGYTF.